This entry concerns a single T cell receptor (beta chain). The clone's antigen remains unknown. No much larger clone exists at a distance of one base, and base qualities are not known. The data originate from a study of T cell responses to AZD1222 COVID-19 vaccine (dated by TCRdb to about 2021). Looking at the study overall: TCR sequencing was performed for 230 to 250 trial participants, of whom 200 to 210 were given two doses of AZD1222 and around 25 were given two doses of MenACWY control vaccine. Enrollment into the trials was organized by age into subgroups of 18-55, 56-69 and 70-plus years, and those subgroups contained approximately 150, 30 and 60 TCR-sequenced participants, respectively.

Trimming removed 2 bases from V and 4 bases from J, leaving 15 bases between the germline ends. Per the germline V gene, SGHVS is the CDR1 and FNYEAQ is the CDR2. Reading from cysteine to phenylalanine, the CDR3 counts 17 amino acids. Left in the record is the CDR3 DNA by itself, 51 bases read in frame from the first base. Broad study findings and their caveats: Conclusions about previously exposed vaccinees were limited because only a handful of AZD1222 recipients were SARS-CoV-2 seropositive at baseline. No day 14 peak-response samples were available, so repertoires were characterized only after the peak T cell response. Most participants were white British and females outnumbered males, and the authors suggested that clonal diversity may have been underestimated. A significant rise in spike-specific TCR breadth and depth was observed after two AZD1222 doses relative to day 0 and relative to MenACWY recipients. Vaccine-associated CD4 TCRs spanned the whole spike protein, with dominant responses in regions 160-218 and 743-854. Reportedly, close to half of the unique spike-specific TCRs recognized epitopes lying outside the regions that are mutated in the B.1.351 and B.1.1.7 variants. In the small 56-69-year group, the increase in depth fell short of significance, most likely because of low power.

The CDR3 regions of human TCRbeta chains were analyzed by immunosequencing. As for how the authors treated the data: TCRs in the repertoires were matched against a reference library of SARS-CoV-2-specific TCRs that had been generated with the MIRA antigen-specificity platform. Breadth was defined as the fraction of unique TCRs that were SARS-CoV-2-associated. Depth was defined as the fraction of total T cells that were SARS-CoV-2-associated. Using the MIRA data, each spike-specific TCR was mapped to the spike region that the TCR reacts to and placed in a CD4 or CD8 class. Log10-transformed breadth and depth values were compared by one-way ANOVA with Sidak's multiple comparisons tests. TCRdb provides this immuneACCESS table in a form limited to in-frame rearrangements. Some clones are lacking; in checked studies, under half of them reflect an unresolved V gene, and why the rest are absent is not known. D and trimming were read from the DNA, whereas the V and J calls and clone size are those reported in that table. The sample includes more than 70,000 clones, with roughly nine tenths observed a single time. Around 1.3% of the sample lies in the top ten.

The time point label on this specimen signifies: about 28 days (+/-7) after the second vaccine dose. Because spike-specific TCR depth and breadth did not differ between the two schedules, AZD1222 recipients who got a second dose at roughly 4 weeks were pooled with those who got a second dose at roughly 12 weeks. Vaccinee samples came from UK trials COV001 and COV002, including a single-blind randomized controlled phase 2/3 trial of AZD1222 (ChAdOx1 nCoV-19) in healthy adults. For TCRbeta chain sequencing, PBMC samples were collected from trial participants at day 0 and at day 28 after the second dose.

This clonotype was sampled from an adult who received the AZD1222 COVID-19 vaccine. The rearrangement combines TRBV7-6 with TRBJ2-6; the D gene is perhaps TRBD1 or TRBD2, each of them matching over 5 bases. The sequenced sample was peripheral blood, obtained 28 days after the second AZD1222 dose. The CDR3 in this case is CASSLRLSGTGANVLTF. Here is the DNA: TGTGCCAGCAGCTTACGGCTATCTGGGACCGGGGCCAACGTCCTGACTTTC.